These 14 T cell receptor beta chains share one sample of origin, sequenced in a study of monozygotic twins with inflammatory bowel disease. TCRdb re-called the 5' RACE reads; every CDR3 protein appears as one record, without DNA. The table for this sample gives around 230,000 distinct CDR3 sequences. The sequenced sample consisted of blood. Receptors were obtained from a human donor with ulcerative colitis or Crohn's disease, or a healthy co-twin of an affected twin (not recorded which).

The chain combines TRBV2 with TRBJ1-5. Per the germline V gene, CDR1 is SNHLY and CDR2 is FYNNEI. The CDR3 contains 14 residues. The CDR3 protein is CASSDGTSNQPQHF.

The rearrangement joins TRBV7-9 to TRBJ2-1. The CDR3 extends over 14 amino acids. CDR1 is SEHNR and CDR2 is FQNEAQ in the germline V gene (reference sequence). CDR3: CASSPISAWDEQFF. Based on the CDR3 plus reference TRBV7-9 and TRBJ2-1, the full variable domain is DTGVSQNPRHKITKRGQNVTFRCDPISEHNRLYWYRQTLGQGPEFLTYFQNEAQLEKSRLLSDRFSAERPKGSFSTLEIQRTEQGDSAMYLCASSPISAWDEQFFGPGTRLTVL.

J is TRBJ2-7 and V is TRBV19. This CDR3 comprises 13 residues. The germline V gene has CDR1 LNHDA and CDR2 SQIVND (reference sequence). The CDR3 sequence is CARSIPVVGEQYF.

The chain has TRBV3-1 and TRBJ1-6; TCRdb selects TRBD1, and the lack of DNA leaves this call unchecked. The CDR3 contains 16 residues. CDR1 is LGHDT and CDR2 is YNNKEL in the germline V gene (reference sequence). The CDR3 here is CASSQGGQGLGSPHHF.

The chain carries TRBV6-5 and TRBJ2-2. CDR3 length equals 16 residues. Germline assignment: CDR1 MNHEY and CDR2 SVGAGI. The CDR3 sequence is CASSYQGLRNTGELFF.

The rearrangement uses TRBV12-3 or TRBV12-4 and TRBJ1-5; TCRdb's assignment of TRBD1 cannot be checked, as there is no DNA. This CDR3 has 14 residues. The CDR3 here is CASSSARTVEPQHF.

J is TRBJ2-5 and V is TRBV29-1; TCRdb calls TRBD1, which cannot be checked without DNA. CDR3 length equals 14 residues. Germline loops: CDR1 SQVTM, CDR2 ANQGSEA. The CDR3 loop reads CSVRTQGVGETQYF. The full variable domain, with the rest looked up from reference TRBV29-1 and TRBJ2-5, is SAVISQKPSRDICQRGTSLTIQCQVDSQVTMMFWYRQQPGQSLTLIATANQGSEATYESGFVIDKFPISRPNLTFSTLTVSNMSPEDSSIYLCSVRTQGVGETQYFGPGTRLLVL.

The chain carries TRBV11-1 and TRBJ2-3; TCRdb's D call, TRBD2, is unchecked because there is no DNA. Germline V gene sequence: CDR1 SGHAT, CDR2 FQDESV (reference sequence). The CDR3 totals 18 residues. CDR3 loop: CASSYHPGTAGSTDTQYF.

The J gene is TRBJ1-1, the V gene TRBV3-1. The CDR3 sequence is 13 residues long. The germline gives CDR1 LGHDT, CDR2 YNNKEL (reference sequence). CDR3 sequence reads: CASSQGGTAEAFF.

This chain connects TRBV7-8 to TRBJ1-2; absent DNA, TCRdb's TRBD1 call cannot be checked. Germline CDR1 is SGHVS and CDR2 is FQNEAQ. The CDR3 is 15 residues long. This CDR3 reads CASSLGRQKTYGYTF.

The chain is built from TRBV2 and TRBJ2-3. The length of the CDR3 is 14 residues. Germline CDR1 and CDR2: SNHLY and FYNNEI. The CDR3 is CASRKTDSTDTQYF. The full variable domain, completed using reference TRBV2 and TRBJ2-3, is EPEVTQTPSHQVTQMGQEVILRCVPISNHLYFYWYRQILGQKVEFLVSFYNNEISEKSEIFDDQFSVERPDGSNFTLKIRSTKLEDSAMYFCASRKTDSTDTQYFGPGTRLTVL.

V usage is TRBV7-2 and J usage is TRBJ2-2; checking the TCRdb D call of TRBD1 is not possible without DNA. Germline loops: CDR1 SGHTA, CDR2 FQGNSA. CDR3 length: 15 amino acids. The CDR3 reads CASSPLTGASGELFF.

The J gene is TRBJ2-1, the V gene TRBV5-1; lacking DNA, the TRBD2 call made by TCRdb goes unchecked. Germline-derived CDR1 and CDR2 are SGHRS and YFSETQ. The CDR3 extends over 16 amino acids. This CDR3 reads CASSLVGLAGENEQFF.

This chain uses TRBV12-3 or TRBV12-4 with TRBJ2-3; there is no DNA to check the TCRdb D call of TRBD1. The CDR3 is 14 amino acids. The CDR3 sequence: CASSFQGGADTQYF.